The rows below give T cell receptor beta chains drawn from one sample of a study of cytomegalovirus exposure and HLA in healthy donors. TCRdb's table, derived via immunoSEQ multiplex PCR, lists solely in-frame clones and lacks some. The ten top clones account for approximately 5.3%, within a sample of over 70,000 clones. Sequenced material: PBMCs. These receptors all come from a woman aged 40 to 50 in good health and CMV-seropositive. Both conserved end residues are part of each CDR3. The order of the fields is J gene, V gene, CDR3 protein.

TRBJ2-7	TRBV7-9	CASRLGSGNYEQYF
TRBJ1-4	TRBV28	CASSLPREGEKLFF
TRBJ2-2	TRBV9	CASSVATAITGELFF
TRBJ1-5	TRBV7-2	CASSFAGRNSNQPQHF
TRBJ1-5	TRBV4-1	CASSQVVGNQPQHF
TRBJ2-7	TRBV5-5	CASSLDLAGREQYF
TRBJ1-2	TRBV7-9	CASSFGEGYTF
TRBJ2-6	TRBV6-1	CASSTTSSGANVLTF
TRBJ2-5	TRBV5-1	CASSVQGAGETQYF
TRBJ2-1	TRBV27	CASSLGLAGVPGNEQFF
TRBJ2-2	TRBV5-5	CASSLSARGGELFF
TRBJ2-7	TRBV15	CATSRDRQRPSYEQYF
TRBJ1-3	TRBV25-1	CASSSTDRVGNTIYF
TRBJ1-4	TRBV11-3	CASSLRLGQGAEKLFF
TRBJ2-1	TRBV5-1	CASSLVGLAGVGNEQFF
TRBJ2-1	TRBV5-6	CASTGLAGYNEQFF
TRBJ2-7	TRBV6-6	CASKREALDYEQYF
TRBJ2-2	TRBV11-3	CASSLVGPGELFF
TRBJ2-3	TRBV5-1	CASELAGGTDTQYF
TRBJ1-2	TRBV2	CASSVYGDYGYTF
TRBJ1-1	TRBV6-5	CASSRGAEAFF
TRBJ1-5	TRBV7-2	CASSYKTVNQPQHF
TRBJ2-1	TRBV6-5	CASSLTSGGHNEQFF
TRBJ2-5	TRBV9	CASSPGRLAGLKTQYF
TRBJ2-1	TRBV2	CASTALANSYNEQFF
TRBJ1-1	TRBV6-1	CASSEARGRLGQGLLLAFF
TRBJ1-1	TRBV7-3	CASSLGRDEEAFF
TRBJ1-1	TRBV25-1	CASKGQGNTEAFF
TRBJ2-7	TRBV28	CASSTHSGAYPYEQYF
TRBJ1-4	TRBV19	CASSPLVASEKLFF
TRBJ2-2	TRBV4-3	CASSQDRGGTVDTGELFF
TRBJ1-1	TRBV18	CASSPDRVGTEAFF
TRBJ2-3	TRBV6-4	CASSEQRGDTDTQYF
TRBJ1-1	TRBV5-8	CASSRIPKIQTGLNTEAFF
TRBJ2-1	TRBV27	CASRNPGQRSSYNEQFF
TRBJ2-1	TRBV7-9	CASSFRTGGEFF
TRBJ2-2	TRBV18	CASSPTGQGPGELFF
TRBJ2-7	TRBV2	CASMGGTYAYEQYF
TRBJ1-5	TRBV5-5	CASSVLPGTGGHQPQHF
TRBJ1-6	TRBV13	CASSLGNPLSGNSPLHF
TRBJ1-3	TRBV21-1	CASSGRLAGNTIYF
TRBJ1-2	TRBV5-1	CASSPDRWTSSGYTF
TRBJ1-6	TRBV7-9	CASSFTGLNSPLHF
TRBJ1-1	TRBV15	CATSRDRQNTEAFF
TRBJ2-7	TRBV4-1	CASSKGLSGLPYEQYF
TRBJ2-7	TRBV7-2	CASSLESQRNYEQYF
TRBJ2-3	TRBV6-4	CASSDGTGADTQYF
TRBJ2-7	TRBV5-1	CASSYSDRETYEQYF
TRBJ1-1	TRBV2	CASRIYGTTNTEAFF
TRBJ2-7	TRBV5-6	CASSLGTVPPYEQYF
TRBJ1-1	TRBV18	CASSSNTGGAGTEAFF
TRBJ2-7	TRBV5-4	CASSLRTGETHEQYF
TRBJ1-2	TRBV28	CASSLRGGGMFYGYTF
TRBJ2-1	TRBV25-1	CASSLREPLYNEQFF
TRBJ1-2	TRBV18	CASSPPTGAANYGYTF
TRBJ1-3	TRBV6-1	CASSESVGGNTIYF
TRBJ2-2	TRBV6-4	CASSEQGDTGELFF
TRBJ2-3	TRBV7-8	CASSLALGAGSSTDTQYF
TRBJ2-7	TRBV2	CASRMSIGTGDYEQYF